These T cell receptor beta chains were read from a single sample in a study of response to subunit inactivated influenza vaccine. Each CDR3 protein gets one entry after TCRdb re-called the RT-PCR reads with MiXCR. The sample yields over 650,000 distinct CDR3 sequences, approximately 17% seen once. Sequencing was performed on PBMCs from blood, taken 5 days after vaccination. The receptors were sampled from a man in his fifties or sixties who received an inactivated influenza vaccine. The conserved cysteine and the conserved F or W are not part of the CDR3 here. Fields, in order: V gene, J gene, CDR3 protein.

v_gene: TRBV19
j_gene: TRBJ2-2
CDR3aa: ASSIEGRWTGELF

v_gene: TRBV20-1
j_gene: TRBJ2-1
CDR3aa: SASGTVYNEQF

v_gene: TRBV5-1
j_gene: TRBJ1-1
CDR3aa: ASRRGRPPNTEAF

v_gene: TRBV7-2
j_gene: TRBJ2-5
CDR3aa: ASSGITGVQQETQY

v_gene: TRBV10-3
j_gene: TRBJ2-3
CDR3aa: AIRKGTYTDTQY

v_gene: TRBV10-3
j_gene: TRBJ2-3
CDR3aa: AISRGGARGTDTQY

v_gene: TRBV30
j_gene: TRBJ2-7
CDR3aa: AWSEVGREQY

v_gene: TRBV5-1
j_gene: TRBJ2-7
CDR3aa: SSSLGASEAGYEQY

v_gene: TRBV4-3
j_gene: TRBJ2-7
CDR3aa: ASSLGPGQLPSEQY

v_gene: TRBV6-2/TRBV6-3
j_gene: TRBJ2-2
CDR3aa: ASSYSYSGRPNTGELF

v_gene: TRBV7-9
j_gene: TRBJ2-5
CDR3aa: ASSLTKQGRETQY

v_gene: TRBV6-5
j_gene: TRBJ2-7
CDR3aa: ASSYDRSLEQY

v_gene: TRBV2
j_gene: TRBJ1-4
CDR3aa: ASSDRVSREKLF

v_gene: TRBV7-9
j_gene: TRBJ2-5
CDR3aa: ASSYGSGAQETQY

v_gene: TRBV7-2
j_gene: TRBJ2-5
CDR3aa: ASSSARGETQY

v_gene: TRBV12-3/TRBV12-4
j_gene: TRBJ1-5
CDR3aa: ASSPQGAESNQPQH

v_gene: TRBV5-1
j_gene: TRBJ2-1
CDR3aa: ASSLGQHHNEQF

v_gene: TRBV18
j_gene: TRBJ2-3
CDR3aa: ASSLQGASADTQY

v_gene: TRBV12-3/TRBV12-4
j_gene: TRBJ2-2
CDR3aa: ASSETSTLLF

v_gene: TRBV10-3
j_gene: TRBJ1-5
CDR3aa: AISDFWAGRDSNQPQH